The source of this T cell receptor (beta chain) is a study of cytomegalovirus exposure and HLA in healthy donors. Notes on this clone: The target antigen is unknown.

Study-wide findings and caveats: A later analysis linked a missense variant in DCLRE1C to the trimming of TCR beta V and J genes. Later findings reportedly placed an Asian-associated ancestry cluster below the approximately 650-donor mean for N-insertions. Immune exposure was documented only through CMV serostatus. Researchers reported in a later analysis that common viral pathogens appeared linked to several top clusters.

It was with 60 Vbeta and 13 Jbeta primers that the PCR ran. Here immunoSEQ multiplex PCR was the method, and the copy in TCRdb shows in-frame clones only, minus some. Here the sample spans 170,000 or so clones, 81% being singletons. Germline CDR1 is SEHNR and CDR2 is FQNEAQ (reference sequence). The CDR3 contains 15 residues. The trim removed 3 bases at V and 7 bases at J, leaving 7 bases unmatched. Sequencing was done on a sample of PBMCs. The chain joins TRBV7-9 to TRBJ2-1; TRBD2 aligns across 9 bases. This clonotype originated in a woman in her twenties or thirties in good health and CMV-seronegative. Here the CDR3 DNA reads TGTGCCAGCAGCTTTTCAGCGGGGGGATATAATGAGCAGTTCTTC. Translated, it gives CASSFSAGGYNEQFF.